Here is one TCR beta chain with its context. The CDR3 consists of 15 residues. Trimming left V 4 bases short and J 5 bases short, with 15 bases between. Germline V gene lookup returns CDR1 SEHNR and CDR2 FQNEAQ (reference sequence). The sample belongs to a study of human versus mouse CDR3 diversity and MHC coevolution. Repertoires were generated with immunoSEQ multiplex PCR, while TCRdb's copy carries only in-frame clones and drops some. This table has about 81,000 clones, around 93% appearing once. This chain links TRBV7-9 with TRBJ1-5; D gene ambiguous. Specimen: naive CD4+ T cells from blood. This sample's subset: CD45RO-negative CD62L-positive naive CD4 T cells. This clonotype was obtained from a person between 30 and 69 years old in good health. Here the CDR3 reads CASSSSQARDQPQHF. CDR3 DNA: TGTGCCAGCAGCTCGAGCCAGGCCCGCGATCAGCCCCAGCATTTT. Full variable domain (outside the CDR3, taken from reference TRBV7-9 and TRBJ1-5): DTGVSQNPRHKITKRGQNVTFRCDPISEHNRLYWYRQTLGQGPEFLTYFQNEAQLEKSRLLSDRFSAERPKGSFSTLEIQRTEQGDSAMYLCASSSSQARDQPQHFGDGTRLSIL.